The 8 T cell receptor beta chains reported below all come from one sample, sequenced in a study of monozygotic twins with cystic fibrosis. Measured with immunoSEQ multiplex PCR; TCRdb has only the in-frame clones, and not every one. Among tens of thousands of clones listed, around four fifths were seen once. The sample was blood. These receptor sequences come from a girl under 10 years old with cystic fibrosis.

The sample holds a few counts of this clone. The V call is TRBV19, the J call TRBJ1-5; D ambiguous. Germline V CDR1 and CDR2: LNHDA, SQIVND (reference sequence). This CDR3 region has 12 residues. Trimming took off 7 bases at V and 2 bases at J, with 6 bases between the two ends. The CDR3 loop reads CASTTGNQPQHF. The CDR3 bases are TGTGCCAGTACCACGGGCAATCAGCCCCAGCATTTT.

The chain couples TRBV9 to TRBJ2-3; D gene unclear. The CDR3 is 16 residues long. V was shortened by 0 bases and J by 0 bases, with 11 bases between the two germline ends. CDR1 is SGDLS and CDR2 is YYNGEE in the germline V gene. CDR3 in DNA: TGTGCCAGCAGCGTAGACAGTGACCCTAGCACAGATACGCAGTATTTT. Translation: CASSVDSDPSTDTQYF. Full variable domain (rest looked up from reference TRBV9 and TRBJ2-3): DSGVTQTPKHLITATGQRVTLRCSPRSGDLSVYWYQQSLDQGLQFLIQYYNGEERAKGNILERFSAQQFPDLHSELNLSSLELGDSALYFCASSVDSDPSTDTQYFGPGTRLTVL.

The V call is TRBV5-1, the J call TRBJ1-3; D is unclear. The germline CDR1 and CDR2 sequences are SGHRS and YFSETQ. There are 16 residues in the CDR3. V shed 0 bases and J shed 9 bases, with 19 bases lying between them. CDR3 nucleotide sequence: TGCGCCAGCAGCTTGGCCCCGGGGATAGCGGAAAGCACCATATATTTT. It encodes CASSLAPGIAESTIYF.

The chain recombines TRBV5-4 with TRBJ1-1; D is unclear. The germline V and J ends were trimmed by 3 bases and 9 bases, with 18 bases remaining between them. Germline V gene lookup returns CDR1 SGHNT and CDR2 YYREEE (reference sequence). CDR3 length: 14 amino acids. The CDR3 sequence: CASSSTRIVAQAFF. CDR3 nucleotide sequence: TGTGCCAGCAGCTCTACTAGGATCGTCGCTCAAGCTTTCTTT.

The rearrangement joins TRBV9 to TRBJ1-2, with D hard to call. Germline V CDR1 and CDR2: SGDLS, YYNGEE. V lost 0 bases to trimming and J lost 4 bases, with 10 bases between them. The CDR3 loop spans 14 amino acids. In DNA, the CDR3 is TGTGCCAGCAGCGTAGAGGTGGTTGGCTATGGCTACACCTTC. Protein product: CASSVEVVGYGYTF.

The J gene is TRBJ1-1, the V gene TRBV28, with 8 bases lining up with TRBD1. In germline, CDR1 is MDHEN, CDR2 SYDVKM. The V segment lost 10 bases and the J segment 8 bases; nucleotides outside the gene matches: 12. This CDR3 is 13 amino acids long. This chain's CDR3 is CATSIWTGQEAFF. CDR3 DNA: TGTGCCACCTCAATATGGACAGGGCAAGAAGCTTTCTTT.

This clone was seen only once. J is TRBJ2-1 and V is TRBV6-1; TRBD2 aligns across 7 bases. The V segment lost 3 bases and the J segment 3 bases; nucleotides outside the gene matches: 11. Per germline, CDR1 MNHNS and CDR2 SASEGT. This CDR3 contains 17 residues. The CDR3 loop is CASSDPRASGNYNEQFF. The CDR3 region has the DNA TGTGCCAGCAGTGACCCTCGAGCTAGCGGAAACTACAATGAGCAGTTCTTC.

The chain is built from TRBV2 and TRBJ1-1; 12 bases map to TRBD1. Germline loops: CDR1 SNHLY, CDR2 FYNNEI. The V gene end was trimmed by 4 bases and the J gene end by 10 bases; junction bases not matched to a gene: 13. The CDR3 runs 16 residues. The CDR3 DNA is TGTGCCAGCAGTGCTAGGAGTGGGACAGGGGGCGGGAGAGCTTTCTTT. It codes for CASSARSGTGGGRAFF.